This T cell receptor (beta chain) was found in a study of blood T cells in healthy people across ages. At least ten counts were recorded for this clonotype. PCR was performed a second time for 7 to 11 cycles using a sample-barcoded 5' primer and a J-beta primer mix. In TCRdb, the 5' RACE reads were re-called with MiXCR into one record per CDR3 protein. In the table there are around 1.5 million distinct CDR3 sequences, roughly a third of which are singletons. The CDR3 extends over 12 amino acids. V shed 4 bases and J shed 6 bases, with 12 bases lying between them. The germline gives CDR1 SQVTM, CDR2 ANQGSEA.

The V gene is TRBV29-1, the J gene TRBJ1-1, with D tentatively TRBD1 (5 bases). The TCR was taken from a woman aged 25 to 39 in good health. Sequences were obtained from blood. CDR3 amino acids: CSVARGTPEAFF. In nucleotides, the CDR3 is TGCAGCGTTGCAAGGGGAACTCCTGAAGCTTTCTTT. The full variable domain, with the rest looked up from reference TRBV29-1 and TRBJ1-1, is SAVISQKPSRDICQRGTSLTIQCQVDSQVTMMFWYRQQPGQSLTLIATANQGSEATYESGFVIDKFPISRPNLTFSTLTVSNMSPEDSSIYLCSVARGTPEAFFGQGTRLTVV.